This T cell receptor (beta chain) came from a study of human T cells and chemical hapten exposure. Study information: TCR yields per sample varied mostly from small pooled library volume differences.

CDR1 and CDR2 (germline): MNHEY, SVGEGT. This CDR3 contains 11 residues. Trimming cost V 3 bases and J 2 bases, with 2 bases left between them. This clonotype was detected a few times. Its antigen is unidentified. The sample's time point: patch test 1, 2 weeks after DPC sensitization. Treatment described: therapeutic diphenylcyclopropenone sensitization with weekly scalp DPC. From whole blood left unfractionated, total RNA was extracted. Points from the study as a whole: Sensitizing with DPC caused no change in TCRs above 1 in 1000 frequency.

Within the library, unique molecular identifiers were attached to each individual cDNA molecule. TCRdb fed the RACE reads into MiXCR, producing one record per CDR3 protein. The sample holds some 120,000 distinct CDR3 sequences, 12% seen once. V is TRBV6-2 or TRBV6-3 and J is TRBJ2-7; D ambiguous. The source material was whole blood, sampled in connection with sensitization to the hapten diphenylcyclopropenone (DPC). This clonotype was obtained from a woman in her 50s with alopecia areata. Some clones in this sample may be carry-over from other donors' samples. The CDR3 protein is CASSYAYEQYF. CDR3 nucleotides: TGTGCCAGCAGTTATGCCTACGAGCAGTACTTC.